A single sample is the source of the 25 T cell receptor beta chains below, sequenced in a study of early T cells in non-severe SARS-CoV-2 infection. TCRdb re-called the 5' RACE reads with MiXCR, one entry per CDR3 protein. This table has around 80,000 distinct CDR3 sequences, about 11% appearing once. Material: whole blood, obtained at baseline. The receptors here all came from an adult who was a healthcare worker with PCR-confirmed SARS-CoV-2 infection or an uninfected control (not recorded which).

This chain uses TRBV7-2 with TRBJ1-1; 8 bases match TRBD1. Germline-derived CDR1 and CDR2 are SGHTA and FQGNSA. The CDR3 is 16 amino acids. V lost 0 bases, J lost 4 bases, and 7 bases stayed unmatched. The CDR3 bases are TGTGCCAGCAGCTTAGCCAGGGGGCAACGAAGCACTGAAGCTTTCTTT. Protein: CASSLARGQRSTEAFF.

The rearrangement uses TRBV7-2 and TRBJ1-1, with 10 bases fitting TRBD1. Germline CDR1 and CDR2: SGHTA and FQGNSA. This CDR3 has 16 residues. J gave up 3 bases and V 6 bases, and 10 bases lay outside the gene matches. This CDR3 reads CASSPPGGQGYTEAFF. CDR3 bases: TGTGCCAGCAGTCCCCCAGGGGGACAGGGGTACACTGAAGCTTTCTTT.

The V call is TRBV6-5, the J call TRBJ2-5, with TRBD2 identical over 9 bases. Germline CDR1 and CDR2: MNHEY and SVGAGI. With V trimmed by 2 bases and J by 5 bases, 9 bases remained unmatched. The CDR3 spans 16 residues. Here the CDR3 DNA reads TGTGCCAGCAGTTACCCCGGGCGGGGGGGCCACGAGACCCAGTACTTC. Residues: CASSYPGRGGHETQYF.

J is TRBJ2-1 and V is TRBV18, with D tentatively TRBD1 (5 bases). V dropped 0 bases and J dropped 7 bases, with 13 bases sitting between them. Germline V CDR1 and CDR2: KGHSH, LQKENI. This CDR3 has 15 amino acids. CDR3: CASSPPGYGANEQFF. The CDR3 nucleotides are TGTGCCAGCTCACCACCTGGGTATGGGGCGAATGAGCAGTTCTTC.

V is TRBV6-2 or TRBV6-3 and J is TRBJ2-3, with 12 bases lining up with TRBD1. The V gene's germline CDR1 is MNHEY and CDR2 SVGEGT. CDR3 length: 17 residues. With 4 bases clipped from V and 1 base from J, the junction kept 6 bases outside the gene matches. For the CDR3, the DNA is TGTGCCAGCAGTTTCGGGACAGGGGGCTTGGGCACAGATACGCAGTATTTT. Its translation is CASSFGTGGLGTDTQYF.

This clonotype was detected only once. This chain links TRBV6-2 or TRBV6-3 with TRBJ1-6, with D tentatively TRBD1 (6 bases). V shed 6 bases and J shed 7 bases, with 16 bases lying between them. This CDR3 has 15 amino acids. CDR1 and CDR2 (germline): MNHEY, SVGEGT. CDR3 nucleotides: TGTGCCAGCAGCCTCATACAGGGTTTCAATTCACCCCTCCACTTT. Protein product: CASSLIQGFNSPLHF.

This chain joins TRBV7-6 and TRBJ2-5, with 12 bases fitting TRBD2. Germline CDR1 and CDR2: SGHVS and FNYEAQ. J lost 5 bases, V lost 4 bases, and 5 bases had no gene match. CDR3 length equals 15 residues. CDR3 sequence (DNA): TGTGCCAGCAGCTCGTCTAGCGGGAGGGGGGAGACCCAGTACTTC. Translating gives CASSSSSGRGETQYF.

Worth noting for this clonotype: The junction and the germline gene differ at one end; a read error may be behind it. The chain recombines TRBV20-1 with TRBJ1-2, with D maybe TRBD1 (5 bases). Per the germline V gene, CDR1 is DFQATT and CDR2 is SNEGSKA (reference sequence). The CDR3 contains 15 residues. This chain's CDR3 is CGARDLRGANYGYTF. In nucleotides, the CDR3 is TGCGGTGCTAGAGATTTGAGGGGCGCTAACTATGGCTACACCTTC.

This clonotype was picked up many times. The chain carries TRBV11-2 and TRBJ2-5; unclear D gene. V was trimmed by 1 base and J by 2 bases, leaving 11 bases between them. This CDR3 comprises 15 residues. Germline-derived CDR1 and CDR2 are SGHAT and FQNNGV. The CDR3 loop reads CASSLVLGWQETQYF. The CDR3 bases are TGTGCCAGCAGCTTAGTCTTGGGGTGGCAAGAGACCCAGTACTTC.

This chain joins TRBV9 and TRBJ1-1; no clear D gene. The germline gives CDR1 SGDLS, CDR2 YYNGEE. This CDR3 comprises 14 residues. The ends were cut back, 4 bases at V and 5 bases at J, with 15 bases in the middle. CDR3 in DNA: TGTGCCAGCAGCAGAGGTCCTTGGAGGACTGAAGCTTTCTTT. Amino acid sequence: CASSRGPWRTEAFF.

The gene calls are TRBV9 and TRBJ2-3, with D unresolved. V was shortened by 0 bases and J by 3 bases, with 11 bases between the two germline ends. This CDR3 region has 15 residues. Germline CDR1 reads SGDLS; CDR2 reads YYNGEE. CDR3 in amino acids: CASSVAQMATDTQYF. CDR3 in DNA: TGTGCCAGCAGCGTAGCGCAAATGGCAACAGATACGCAGTATTTT.

This clonotype was seen repeatedly, ten times or more. The CDR3 here is CASSGGTTNTEAFF. CDR3 nucleotide sequence: TGTGCCAGCAGTGGGGGGACAACAAACACTGAAGCTTTCTTT. The chain uses TRBV2 and TRBJ1-1; a weak D match, TRBD1 (6 bases). The CDR3 has 14 residues. The germline V gene has CDR1 SNHLY and CDR2 FYNNEI. The germline V and J ends were trimmed by 4 bases and 2 bases, with 11 bases remaining between them. Full variable domain (missing parts from reference TRBV2 and TRBJ1-1): EPEVTQTPSHQVTQMGQEVILRCVPISNHLYFYWYRQILGQKVEFLVSFYNNEISEKSEIFDDQFSVERPDGSNFTLKIRSTKLEDSAMYFCASSGGTTNTEAFFGQGTRLTVV.

The sample holds many counts of this clonotype. The V and J genes are TRBV6-2 or TRBV6-3 and TRBJ2-7; TRBD2 matches at 8 bases. The CDR3 totals 15 residues. With 8 bases clipped from V and 2 bases from J, the junction kept 11 bases outside the gene matches. CDR1 and CDR2 (germline): MNHEY, SVGEGT. CDR3 region: CASPNDSGLAYEQYF. CDR3 sequence (DNA): TGTGCCAGCCCCAACGACTCGGGACTAGCCTACGAGCAGTACTTC.

The chain couples TRBV7-2 to TRBJ2-5; D is unresolved. The CDR3 is made up of 14 amino acids. Trimming removed 3 bases at V and 3 bases at J, with 11 bases between. Germline V gene sequence: CDR1 SGHTA, CDR2 FQGNSA. The CDR3 nucleotides read TGTGCCAGCAGCTTTGTTAGCCGGGAAGAGACCCAGTACTTC. This codes for CASSFVSREETQYF. Full variable domain (outside the CDR3, taken from reference TRBV7-2 and TRBJ2-5): GAGVSQSPSNKVTEKGKDVELRCDPISGHTALYWYRQSLGQGLEFLIYFQGNSAPDKSGLPSDRFSAERTGGSVSTLTIQRTQQEDSAVYLCASSFVSREETQYFGPGTRLLVL.

This chain's CDR3 is CASSLALAGAANTGELFF. DNA of the CDR3: TGTGCCAGCAGCTTAGCGCTGGCAGGCGCTGCGAACACCGGGGAGCTGTTTTTT. The chain couples TRBV7-6 to TRBJ2-2; unclear D gene. This CDR3 is 18 amino acids long. V gave up 0 bases and J gave up 0 bases, with 14 bases separating them. Germline CDR1 and CDR2: SGHVS and FNYEAQ. Supplemented by reference TRBV7-6 and TRBJ2-2, the full variable domain reads GAGVSQSPRYKVTKRGQDVALRCDPISGHVSLYWYRQALGQGPEFLTYFNYEAQQDKSGLPNDRFSAERPEGSISTLTIQRTEQRDSAMYRCASSLALAGAANTGELFFGEGSRLTVL.

As to this clonotype: This could be a read error, since a much larger clone is one nucleotide away. The V gene is TRBV7-2, the J gene TRBJ1-1, with 7 bases that match TRBD1. Germline values: CDR1 SGHTA, CDR2 FQGNSA. This CDR3 is built from 14 residues. V gave up 5 bases and J gave up 1 base; unmatched junction bases: 4. CDR3 nucleotide sequence: TGTGCCAGCAGCCCGACAGGGTCGAACACTGAAGCTTTCTTT. The encoded protein is CASSPTGSNTEAFF. The whole variable domain, filled in from reference TRBV7-2 and TRBJ1-1, reads GAGVSQSPSNKVTEKGKDVELRCDPISGHTALYWYRQSLGQGLEFLIYFQGNSAPDKSGLPSDRFSAERTGGSVSTLTIQRTQQEDSAVYLCASSPTGSNTEAFFGQGTRLTVV.

This clonotype has more than one count but fewer than ten. V gene TRBV20-1 combines with J gene TRBJ2-7, with unresolved D. The CDR3 has 12 amino acids. V shed 5 bases and J shed 5 bases, with 13 bases lying between them. Looked up from germline, CDR1 is DFQATT and CDR2 is SNEGSKA (reference sequence). CDR3 in amino acids: CSASSNNNEQYF. In DNA, the CDR3 is TGCAGTGCTTCTTCCAATAACAACGAGCAGTACTTC.

The chain carries TRBV7-9 and TRBJ1-1; D might be TRBD1 (5 bases). The germline V gene has CDR1 SEHNR and CDR2 FQNEAQ (reference sequence). The CDR3 contains 12 residues. V was pared by 3 bases and J by 7 bases, with 9 bases between. The CDR3 region has the DNA TGTGCCAGCAGCTTCCAGGGTGGTGAAGCTTTCTTT. Translation gives CASSFQGGEAFF.

Of note for this clonotype: A single base separates this from a much larger clone, so it may be a read error. This chain links TRBV7-3 with TRBJ2-2; a possible D gene is TRBD2 (6 bases). Germline CDR1 reads SGHTA; CDR2 reads FQGTGA. The germline V and J ends were trimmed by 6 bases and 2 bases, with 13 bases remaining between them. CDR3 length: 15 residues. In DNA, the CDR3 is TGTGCCAGCAGAATGTCAGGGACTAACACCGGGGAGCTGTTTTTT. Residues: CASRMSGTNTGELFF.

This clonotype was found a few times. The rearrangement uses TRBV6-2 or TRBV6-3 and TRBJ2-1; 15 bases align to TRBD2. The CDR3 spans 14 residues. The junction had 1 base not matched to a gene; V was cut back by 6 bases and J by 7 bases. Germline CDR1 is MNHEY and CDR2 is SVGEGT. The CDR3 spells CASSGLAGGNEQFF. The CDR3 coding sequence is TGTGCCAGCAGCGGACTAGCGGGAGGGAATGAGCAGTTCTTC.

This clonotype was counted only a few times. The rearrangement uses TRBV13 and TRBJ2-5; D is undetermined. The V and J ends lost 0 bases and 1 base respectively, with 6 bases between them. The CDR3 has 14 residues. Germline V gene sequence: CDR1 PRHDT, CDR2 FYEKMQ (reference sequence). CDR3 amino acids: CASSLGSRQETQYF. DNA of the CDR3: TGTGCCAGCAGCTTAGGGAGCCGCCAAGAGACCCAGTACTTC.

This chain links TRBV4-1 with TRBJ2-2; maybe TRBD1 (6 bases). The CDR3 has 15 residues. Germline V gene data show CDR1 as MGHRA and CDR2 as YSYEKL. Trimming removed 3 bases from V and 3 bases from J, with 11 bases in between. CDR3 in DNA: TGCGCCAGCAGCCAGGGGGACACAGACACCGGGGAGCTGTTTTTT. Its protein is CASSQGDTDTGELFF.

This clonotype has a handful of counts. This rearrangement joins TRBV29-1 to TRBJ2-5; possibly TRBD1 for D (5 bases). With 4 bases removed from V and 2 bases from J, the gap between germline ends came to 11 bases. The CDR3 sequence is 13 residues long. Germline-derived CDR1 and CDR2 are SQVTM and ANQGSEA. CDR3 nucleotide sequence: TGCAGCGTTGGACAGACCGCGCAAGAGACCCAGTACTTC. Protein product: CSVGQTAQETQYF. Full variable domain (rest looked up from reference TRBV29-1 and TRBJ2-5): SAVISQKPSRDICQRGTSLTIQCQVDSQVTMMFWYRQQPGQSLTLIATANQGSEATYESGFVIDKFPISRPNLTFSTLTVSNMSPEDSSIYLCSVGQTAQETQYFGPGTRLLVL.

The V gene is TRBV12-3 or TRBV12-4, the J gene TRBJ2-1, with D perhaps matching TRBD1 or TRBD2 (5 bases each). This CDR3 spans 16 amino acids. V lost 3 bases and J 6 bases, leaving 18 bases between the germline ends. DNA for the CDR3: TGTGCCAGCAGTTTGGGACGGGGCGGTTTTGGCAATGAGCAGTTCTTC. Translated: CASSLGRGGFGNEQFF.

This clonotype was found a few times. The V gene is TRBV6-2 or TRBV6-3, the J gene TRBJ2-3; TRBD2 agrees at 13 bases. With V trimmed by 4 bases and J by 4 bases, 8 bases remained unmatched. Germline CDR1 is MNHEY and CDR2 is SVGEGT. This CDR3 spans 17 amino acids. The CDR3 DNA is TGTGCCAGCAGTTCTCAACTAGCGGGGGGGCTGGCAGATACGCAGTATTTT. It translates to CASSSQLAGGLADTQYF.